The 21 T cell receptor beta chains reported below all come from one sample, sequenced in a study of blood T cell repertoires in COVID-19 (dated by TCRdb to 2019 to 2021). The library was built by means of the immunoSEQ multiplex PCR assay. TCRdb carries this immuneACCESS record with in-frame sequences only. Its versions omit some clonotypes, under half of them owing to an unresolved V gene in the studies checked, with the rest unexplained. The sample yields 200,000 to 300,000 clones; 86% were counted once. Together, the top ten hold about 1.6% of the sample. The sequenced sample consisted of peripheral blood. The receptors stem from a woman between 55 and 75 years old who had recovered from COVID-19.

This chain connects TRBV7-8 to TRBJ1-5; TRBD1 matches 7 bases. Germline V gene sequence: CDR1 SGHVS, CDR2 FQNEAQ. The CDR3 runs to 14 residues. V trimming: 1 base; J trimming: 10 bases; junction bases outside the gene matches: 7. The CDR3: CASSLDRGPFPQHF. Here the CDR3 DNA reads TGTGCCAGCAGCTTAGACAGGGGCCCCTTCCCCCAGCATTTT.

This chain links TRBV7-3 with TRBJ2-3; 8 positions agree with TRBD2. The germline V gene encodes CDR1 SGHTA and CDR2 FQGTGA. CDR3 length equals 14 residues. The V segment lost 6 bases and the J segment 3 bases; nucleotides outside the gene matches: 5. CDR3 sequence: CASRTGGSTDTQYF. The DNA of the CDR3 is TGTGCCAGCAGAACGGGGGGGTCGACAGATACGCAGTATTTT.

The chain employs TRBV11-2 and TRBJ1-1; 8 bases fit TRBD1. The V and J ends lost 2 bases and 5 bases, in that order; junction bases with no gene match: 7. Germline V gene data show CDR1 as SGHAT and CDR2 as FQNNGV. This CDR3 is 15 amino acids long. For the CDR3, the DNA is TGTGCCAGCAGCTTAAATCAGGGGGCGCGTACTGAAGCTTTCTTT. It is translated as CASSLNQGARTEAFF.

V usage is TRBV27 and J usage is TRBJ1-1, with a possible D match to TRBD1 (6 bases). Germline V gene lookup returns CDR1 MNHEY and CDR2 SMNVEV (reference sequence). The CDR3 sequence is 13 residues long. V lost 5 bases, J lost 4 bases, and 11 bases lay in between. The CDR3 nucleotides are TGTGCCAGCAGTCCAAACAGGGCCACTGAAGCTTTCTTT. It is translated as CASSPNRATEAFF.

This rearrangement joins TRBV7-2 to TRBJ2-5; D gene ambiguous. Germline-derived CDR1 and CDR2 are SGHTA and FQGNSA. V lost 10 bases to trimming and J lost 4 bases, with 22 bases between them. This CDR3 is built from 15 residues. DNA for the CDR3: TGTGCCACCAAACTTACCCTGACGGCTAGAGAGACCCAGTACTTC. It is translated as CATKLTLTARETQYF.

The chain couples TRBV14 to TRBJ2-1, with 7 bases aligning to TRBD1. V was pared by 4 bases and J by 3 bases, with 12 bases of the junction left unmatched. CDR1 and CDR2 (germline): SGHDN, FVKESK. The CDR3 covers 17 residues. The CDR3 bases are TGTGCCAGCAGCCTCTTTCACACGACAGGGCTCTACAATGAGCAGTTCTTC. Translated, it gives CASSLFHTTGLYNEQFF.

The chain recombines TRBV11-2 with TRBJ2-5; 8 bases align to TRBD2. V lost 6 bases, J lost 2 bases, and 8 bases stayed unmatched. CDR3 length: 15 amino acids. From germline, CDR1 is SGHAT and CDR2 FQNNGV. This CDR3 is CASSSHSGEQETQYF. The CDR3 region has the DNA TGTGCCAGCAGTTCCCATAGCGGGGAACAAGAGACCCAGTACTTC.

The genes are TRBV5-1 and TRBJ2-1; TRBD2 matches 13 bases. Germline CDR1 is SGHRS and CDR2 is YFSETQ. Losses at the gene ends were 4 bases for V and 7 bases for J; bases not matched to a gene: 8. The CDR3 consists of 16 residues. CDR3 region: CASSLPTSGGWNEQFF. The CDR3 DNA follows: TGCGCCAGCAGCCTCCCGACTAGCGGGGGGTGGAATGAGCAGTTCTTC.

This clone was found a few times. This chain links TRBV28 with TRBJ2-3; TRBD2 matches at 15 bases. Germline CDR1 MDHEN, CDR2 SYDVKM. V lost 2 bases and J lost 1; bases outside the gene matches: 13. The length of the CDR3 is 21 residues. For the CDR3, the DNA is TGTGCCAGCAGTTTAGCCCCGGGACTAGCGGGGGGACCCTTGGGCACAGATACGCAGTATTTT. Its translation is CASSLAPGLAGGPLGTDTQYF.

The chain combines TRBV7-6 with TRBJ2-4, with 10 bases fitting TRBD1. There are 19 residues in the CDR3. From germline, CDR1 is SGHVS and CDR2 FNYEAQ. With V trimmed by 2 bases and J by 0 bases, 10 bases remained unmatched. CDR3 sequence: CASSLFSGDRGLAKNIQYF. The CDR3 region has the DNA TGTGCCAGCAGCTTATTCTCAGGAGACAGGGGGCTAGCCAAAAACATTCAGTACTTC.

The V call is TRBV5-4, the J call TRBJ2-6; no definite D call. V was cut by 0 bases and J by 1 base, with 5 bases left in between. Germline assignment: CDR1 SGHNT and CDR2 YYREEE (reference sequence). This CDR3 has 15 residues. This chain's CDR3 is CASSLAVSGANVLTF. The CDR3 nucleotides are TGTGCCAGCAGCTTGGCCGTATCTGGGGCCAACGTCCTGACTTTC. Full variable domain (rest looked up from reference TRBV5-4 and TRBJ2-6): ETGVTQSPTHLIKTRGQQVTLRCSSQSGHNTVSWYQQALGQGPQFIFQYYREEENGRGNFPPRFSGLQFPNYSSELNVNALELDDSALYLCASSLAVSGANVLTFGAGSRLTVL.

J is TRBJ2-2 and V is TRBV6-5, with 13 bases aligning to TRBD2. CDR1 MNHEY and CDR2 SVGAGI come from the germline V gene. J lost 7 bases, V lost 5 bases, and 4 bases had no gene match. This CDR3 is 15 amino acids long. Here the CDR3 reads CASSTSGGAVGELFF. CDR3 nucleotide sequence: TGTGCCAGCAGTACTAGCGGGGGGGCCGTCGGGGAGCTGTTTTTT.

This clone has a handful of counts. The chain links TRBV15 to TRBJ1-5, with TRBD1 matching over 10 bases. Losses at the gene ends were 3 bases for V and 6 bases for J; bases not matched to a gene: 2. This CDR3 has 14 amino acids. Germline assignment: CDR1 LNHNV and CDR2 YYDKDF (reference sequence). Here the CDR3 reads CATSRTGGSQPQHF. CDR3 nucleotides: TGTGCCACCAGCAGGACAGGGGGCAGTCAGCCCCAGCATTTT.

The rearrangement links TRBV15 to TRBJ2-6, with D perhaps TRBD1 (5 bases). The CDR3 runs 16 residues. The germline CDR1 and CDR2 sequences are LNHNV and YYDKDF (reference sequence). V was clipped by 5 bases and J by 0 bases, with 11 bases between them. The CDR3 is CATSQGTVSGANVLTF. CDR3 in DNA: TGTGCCACCAGCCAGGGAACTGTCTCTGGGGCCAACGTCCTGACTTTC.

Note on this clone: An end of the junction differs from the germline gene, which may be a read error. The sample contains more than one DNA sequence encoding this CDR3. V usage is TRBV5-4 and J usage is TRBJ1-2; 7 bases align to TRBD1. This CDR3 is built from 15 residues. Germline lookup yields CDR1 SGHNT and CDR2 YYREEE (reference sequence). CDR3 sequence (DNA): TGTGCCAGCAGCTTGGACAGGGGCGATTACTATGGCTATACCTTC. This sequence encodes CASSLDRGDYYGYTF.

The rearrangement joins TRBV5-1 to TRBJ2-1; possible D gene TRBD1, 6 bases. The CDR3 runs to 15 residues. Germline CDR1 is SGHRS and CDR2 is YFSETQ. The V end was cut by 4 bases, the J end by 5 bases, with 16 bases between. The CDR3 sequence is CASSPTLAGDNEQFF. For the CDR3, the DNA is TGCGCCAGCAGCCCAACCCTGGCAGGGGACAATGAGCAGTTCTTC.

The chain joins TRBV6-2 or TRBV6-3 to TRBJ1-6, with no clear D. Germline CDR1 is MNHEY and CDR2 is SVGEGT. The CDR3 runs 16 residues. Between the trimmed V and J ends, which lost 6 bases and 3 bases, there was a span of 15 bases. The CDR3 spells CASSLGNEVYNSPLHF. The CDR3 nucleotides are TGTGCCAGCAGCCTCGGGAACGAAGTCTATAATTCACCCCTCCACTTT.

The chain is built from TRBV27 and TRBJ1-4; D gene ambiguous. V was cut by 4 bases and J by 10 bases, with 13 bases left in between. The CDR3 contains 13 residues. CDR1 is MNHEY, CDR2 SMNVEV, per germline (reference sequence). Written as DNA, the CDR3 is TGTGCCAGCAGTTCCTCGGTTTTGTCAAAACTGTTTTTT. This sequence encodes CASSSSVLSKLFF.

This rearrangement joins TRBV7-9 to TRBJ1-1, with D possibly TRBD1 on 5 matching bases. Per the germline V gene, CDR1 is SEHNR and CDR2 is FQNEAQ (reference sequence). V dropped 1 base and J dropped 4 bases, with 13 bases sitting between them. The CDR3 spans 15 residues. The CDR3 here is CASSLVGQVITEAFF. CDR3 DNA: TGTGCCAGCAGCTTAGTGGGGCAGGTCATCACTGAAGCTTTCTTT.

The chain joins TRBV7-3 to TRBJ1-5; unclear D gene. This CDR3 spans 13 amino acids. Trimming removed 4 bases from V and 7 bases from J, with 11 bases in between. From germline, CDR1 is SGHTA and CDR2 FQGTGA. CDR3 protein: CASSSGPAQPQHF. Written as DNA, the CDR3 is TGTGCCAGCAGCTCTGGCCCCGCCCAGCCCCAGCATTTT. The full variable domain, its missing parts supplied by reference TRBV7-3 and TRBJ1-5, is GAGVSQTPSNKVTEKGKYVELRCDPISGHTALYWYRQSLGQGPEFLIYFQGTGAADDSGLPNDRFFAVRPEGSVSTLKIQRTERGDSAVYLCASSSGPAQPQHFGDGTRLSIL.

V usage is TRBV28 and J usage is TRBJ2-3; D perhaps matches TRBD1 (5 bases). Germline V lookup: CDR1 MDHEN, CDR2 SYDVKM. V gave up 2 bases and J gave up 3 bases, with 9 bases separating them. The CDR3 extends over 14 amino acids. CDR3: CASSLQGWTDTQYF. In nucleotides, the CDR3 is TGTGCCAGCAGTTTACAGGGATGGACAGATACGCAGTATTTT.